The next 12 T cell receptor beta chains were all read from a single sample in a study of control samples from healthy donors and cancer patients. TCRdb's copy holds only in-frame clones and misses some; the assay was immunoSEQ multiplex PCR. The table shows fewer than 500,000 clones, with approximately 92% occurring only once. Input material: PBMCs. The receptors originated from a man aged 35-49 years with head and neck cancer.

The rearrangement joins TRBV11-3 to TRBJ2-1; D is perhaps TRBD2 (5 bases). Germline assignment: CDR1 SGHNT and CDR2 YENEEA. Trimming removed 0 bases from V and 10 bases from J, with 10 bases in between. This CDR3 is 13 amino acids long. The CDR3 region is CASSLDARGEQFF. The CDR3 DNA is TGTGCCAGCAGCTTAGATGCCCGGGGAGAGCAGTTCTTC.

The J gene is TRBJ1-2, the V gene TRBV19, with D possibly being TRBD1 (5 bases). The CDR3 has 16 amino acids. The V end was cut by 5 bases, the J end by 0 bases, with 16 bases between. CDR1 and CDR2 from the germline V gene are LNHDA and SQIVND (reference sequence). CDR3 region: CASSLGRAPTNYGYTF. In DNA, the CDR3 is TGTGCCAGTAGTCTTGGCAGGGCCCCAACTAACTATGGCTACACCTTC.

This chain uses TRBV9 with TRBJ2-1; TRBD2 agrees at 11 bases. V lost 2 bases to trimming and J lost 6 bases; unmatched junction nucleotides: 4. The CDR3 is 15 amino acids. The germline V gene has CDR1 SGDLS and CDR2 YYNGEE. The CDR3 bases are TGTGCCAGCAGCGTGGTTACTAGCGGGAGCAATGAGCAGTTCTTC. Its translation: CASSVVTSGSNEQFF.

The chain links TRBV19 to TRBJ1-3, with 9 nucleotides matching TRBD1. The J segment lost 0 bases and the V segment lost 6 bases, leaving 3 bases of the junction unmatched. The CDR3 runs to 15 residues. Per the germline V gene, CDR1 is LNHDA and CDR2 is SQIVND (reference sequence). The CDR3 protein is CASSRDRVSGNTIYF. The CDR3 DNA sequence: TGTGCCAGTAGCCGGGACAGGGTCTCTGGAAACACCATATATTTT.

CDR3: CASSLPQGHSAVNTEAFF. CDR3 DNA sequence: TGTGCCAGCAGCTTACCCCAGGGTCACTCGGCGGTGAACACTGAAGCTTTCTTT. The chain has TRBV11-2 and TRBJ1-1, with D perhaps matching TRBD1 (5 bases). Germline CDR1 and CDR2: SGHAT and FQNNGV. The V gene lost 2 bases and the J gene lost 0 bases, with 19 bases spanning the gap. The CDR3 consists of 18 residues.

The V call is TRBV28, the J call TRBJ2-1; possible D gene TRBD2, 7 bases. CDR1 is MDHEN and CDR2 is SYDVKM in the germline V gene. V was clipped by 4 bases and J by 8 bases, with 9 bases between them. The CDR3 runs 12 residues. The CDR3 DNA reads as TGTGCCAGCAGTTCCGGGGGGCATGAGCAGTTCTTC. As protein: CASSSGGHEQFF.

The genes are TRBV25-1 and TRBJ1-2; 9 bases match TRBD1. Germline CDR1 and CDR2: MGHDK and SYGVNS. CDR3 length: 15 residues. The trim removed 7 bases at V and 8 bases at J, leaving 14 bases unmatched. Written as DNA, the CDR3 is TGTGCCAGCACGAACACCGGGACAGGGCCCAGCGGCTACACCTTC. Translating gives CASTNTGTGPSGYTF.

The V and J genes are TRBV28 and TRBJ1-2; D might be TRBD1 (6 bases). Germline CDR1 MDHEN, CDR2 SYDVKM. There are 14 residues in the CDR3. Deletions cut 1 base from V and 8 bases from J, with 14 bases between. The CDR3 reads CASSLFVPGVGYTF. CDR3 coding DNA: TGTGCCAGCAGTTTATTCGTACCAGGGGTCGGCTACACCTTC.

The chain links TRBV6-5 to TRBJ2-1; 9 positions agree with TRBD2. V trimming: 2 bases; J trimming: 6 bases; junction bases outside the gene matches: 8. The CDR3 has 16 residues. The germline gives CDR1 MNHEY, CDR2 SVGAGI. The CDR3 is CASSYTGLAGGNEQFF. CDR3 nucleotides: TGTGCCAGCAGTTACACGGGACTAGCTGGGGGCAATGAGCAGTTCTTC.

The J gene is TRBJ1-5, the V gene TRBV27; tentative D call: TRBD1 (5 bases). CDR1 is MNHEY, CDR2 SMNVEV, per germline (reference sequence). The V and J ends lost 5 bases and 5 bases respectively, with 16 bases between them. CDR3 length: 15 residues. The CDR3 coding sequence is TGTGCCAGCAGTCCATTCGGACATAGGGATCAGCCCCAGCATTTT. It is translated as CASSPFGHRDQPQHF.

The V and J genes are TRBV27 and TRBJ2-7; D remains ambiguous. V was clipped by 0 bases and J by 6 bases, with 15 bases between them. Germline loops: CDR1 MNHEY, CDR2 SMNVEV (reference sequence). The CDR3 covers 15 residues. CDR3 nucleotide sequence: TGTGCCAGCAGTTTATCGTGGCCTACCCCCGGCGAGCAGTACTTC. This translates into CASSLSWPTPGEQYF.

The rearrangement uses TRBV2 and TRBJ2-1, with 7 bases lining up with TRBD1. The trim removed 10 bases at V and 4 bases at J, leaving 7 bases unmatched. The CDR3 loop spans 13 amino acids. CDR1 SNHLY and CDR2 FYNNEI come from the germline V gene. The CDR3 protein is CANRDRVYNEQFF. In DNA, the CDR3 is TGTGCCAACCGGGACAGAGTTTACAATGAGCAGTTCTTC.